The 16 T cell receptor beta chains reported below all come from one sample, sequenced in a study of blood T cell repertoires in COVID-19. TCRdb's table, derived via immunoSEQ multiplex PCR, lists solely in-frame clones and lacks some. The sample consists of just over 90,000 clones, 70% to 90% of them appearing once. The specimen was peripheral blood. The origin of the receptors is a woman aged 80 or over with acute or convalescent COVID-19.

V usage is TRBV12-3 or TRBV12-4 and J usage is TRBJ2-2; D gene ambiguous. Trimming removed 6 bases from V and 5 bases from J, with 4 bases in between. The CDR3 totals 11 residues. Here the CDR3 DNA reads TGTGCCAGCAGCCGGACCGGGGAGCTGTTTTTT. Translation gives CASSRTGELFF.

The chain is built from TRBV11-3 and TRBJ1-4; no reliable D call. Per the germline V gene, CDR1 is SGHNT and CDR2 is YENEEA. This CDR3 comprises 15 residues. Trimming shortened V by 5 bases and J by 10 bases, and 20 bases separated the two germline ends. The CDR3, as DNA: TGTGCCAGCAGCCCGAACACAGTTGAGAGCGGAAAACTGTTTTTT. Protein: CASSPNTVESGKLFF.

The chain combines TRBV11-3 with TRBJ2-7; 7 bases line up with TRBD2. CDR1 and CDR2 from the germline V gene are SGHNT and YENEEA. The CDR3 spans 14 residues. Trimming took 3 bases from V and 2 from J; bases not matched to a gene: 4. CDR3 protein: CASSFGGKTYEQYF. In nucleotides, the CDR3 is TGTGCCAGCAGCTTCGGGGGGAAGACCTACGAGCAGTACTTC.

The chain is built from TRBV6-2 or TRBV6-3 and TRBJ1-1; D call uncertain. V shed 4 bases and J shed 1 base, with 7 bases lying between them. CDR3 length: 13 residues. Germline values: CDR1 MNHEY, CDR2 SVGEGT. The CDR3 nucleotides are TGTGCCAGCAGTTTACACCAGAACACTGAAGCTTTCTTT. It translates to CASSLHQNTEAFF.

The J gene is TRBJ1-6, the V gene TRBV12-5, with 10 bases that match TRBD1. With V trimmed by 4 bases and J by 2 bases, 2 bases remained unmatched. Per germline, CDR1 LGHNT and CDR2 FRNRAP. This CDR3 comprises 16 residues. The CDR3 DNA is TGTGCTAGTGGTTGGGGACAGGGGACCTATAATTCACCCCTCCACTTT. Translating gives CASGWGQGTYNSPLHF.

This chain connects TRBV27 to TRBJ2-1, with TRBD2 identical over 14 bases. V dropped 5 bases and J dropped 8; count of bases not matched to a gene: 14. The CDR3 runs 18 residues. The germline V gene encodes CDR1 MNHEY and CDR2 SMNVEV (reference sequence). CDR3 nucleotides: TGTGCCAGCAGTCCCAATAGACTAGCGGGGGGGCCGGGGCATGAGCAGTTCTTC. Its protein product is CASSPNRLAGGPGHEQFF.

This clone is a singleton in its sample. The chain joins TRBV2 to TRBJ1-2, with 12 bases fitting TRBD1. With 6 bases clipped from V and 4 bases from J, the junction kept 6 bases outside the gene matches. Germline V lookup: CDR1 SNHLY, CDR2 FYNNEI. The CDR3 covers 15 residues. The CDR3 DNA reads as TGTGCCAGCAGGACTGGGACAGGGGGCAGCTATGGCTACACCTTC. The encoded protein is CASRTGTGGSYGYTF.

This clone was observed a single time. V usage is TRBV5-6 and J usage is TRBJ1-4; D is undetermined. Germline V gives CDR1 SGHDT, CDR2 YYEEEE. Trimming took off 1 base at V and 2 bases at J, with 6 bases between the two ends. This CDR3 has 14 amino acids. The CDR3 nucleotides are TGTGCCAGCAGCTTGTACAGTACTAATGAAAAACTGTTTTTT. It codes for CASSLYSTNEKLFF. The full variable domain, with the rest looked up from reference TRBV5-6 and TRBJ1-4, is DAGVTQSPTHLIKTRGQQVTLRCSPKSGHDTVSWYQQALGQGPQFIFQYYEEEERQRGNFPDRFSGHQFPNYSSELNVNALLLGDSALYLCASSLYSTNEKLFFGSGTQLSVL.

V and J are TRBV2 and TRBJ1-5; D is ambiguous. V shed 7 bases and J shed 5 bases, with 9 bases lying between them. The germline V gene has CDR1 SNHLY and CDR2 FYNNEI. The CDR3 has 12 residues. Here the CDR3 reads CASTNSHQPQHF. The CDR3 coding sequence is TGTGCCAGCACTAATTCCCATCAGCCCCAGCATTTT.

V and J are TRBV9 and TRBJ1-6, with D perhaps matching TRBD1 (5 bases). Germline V gene data show CDR1 as SGDLS and CDR2 as YYNGEE. The CDR3 is 16 amino acids. Trimming removed 2 bases from V and 10 bases from J, with 19 bases in between. CDR3 residues: CASSVGGGDLKSPLHF. In nucleotides, the CDR3 is TGTGCCAGCAGCGTGGGGGGTGGAGACCTGAAATCACCCCTCCACTTT.

This clone was observed a few times. The V gene is TRBV12-3 or TRBV12-4, the J gene TRBJ2-7; 8 bases are a match to TRBD1. J was trimmed by 2 bases and V by 4 bases; bases with no gene match: 1. This CDR3 spans 13 amino acids. CDR3 protein: CASSSTGAYEQYF. In nucleotides, the CDR3 is TGTGCCAGCAGTTCGACAGGGGCCTACGAGCAGTACTTC.

The chain joins TRBV6-5 to TRBJ1-2; 9 bases line up with TRBD1. V lost 5 bases to trimming and J lost 2 bases; unmatched junction nucleotides: 3. The CDR3 covers 14 residues. From germline, CDR1 is MNHEY and CDR2 SVGAGI. The CDR3 is CASSRTGANYGYTF. The CDR3 nucleotides are TGTGCCAGCAGTAGGACAGGGGCGAACTATGGCTACACCTTC.

The chain uses TRBV7-8 and TRBJ2-2; the match to TRBD2 covers 10 bases. J lost 2 bases, V lost 1 base, and 4 bases had no gene match. This CDR3 is 17 amino acids long. Germline-derived CDR1 and CDR2 are SGHVS and FQNEAQ. CDR3 nucleotide sequence: TGTGCCAGCAGCTTAGAAACTAGCGGGGCAAACACCGGGGAGCTGTTTTTT. Its protein product is CASSLETSGANTGELFF.

This chain links TRBV18 with TRBJ1-1, with a possible D match to TRBD1 (5 bases). This CDR3 region has 15 residues. V was clipped by 5 bases and J by 0 bases, with 13 bases between them. Germline V lookup: CDR1 KGHSH, CDR2 LQKENI. This CDR3 reads CASSNLDSMNTEAFF. The CDR3 coding sequence is TGTGCCAGCTCAAATCTAGACAGTATGAACACTGAAGCTTTCTTT.

V gene TRBV19 combines with J gene TRBJ1-1, with 11 nucleotides matching TRBD1. The CDR3 covers 15 residues. Losses at the gene ends were 3 bases for V and 4 bases for J; bases not matched to a gene: 4. Germline lookup yields CDR1 LNHDA and CDR2 SQIVND (reference sequence). The CDR3 spells CASSMGQGGGTEAFF. The CDR3, as DNA: TGTGCCAGTAGTATGGGACAGGGGGGAGGCACTGAAGCTTTCTTT.

The genes are TRBV2 and TRBJ2-7; TRBD1 matches at 7 bases. Germline CDR1 is SNHLY and CDR2 is FYNNEI. The trim removed 2 bases at V and 4 bases at J, leaving 8 bases unmatched. The CDR3 sequence is 15 residues long. The CDR3 nucleotides read TGTGCCAGCAGTGAAAGGGGGACAGACCTTTACGAGCAGTACTTC. Amino acid sequence: CASSERGTDLYEQYF. Full variable domain (remainder filled in from reference TRBV2 and TRBJ2-7): EPEVTQTPSHQVTQMGQEVILRCVPISNHLYFYWYRQILGQKVEFLVSFYNNEISEKSEIFDDQFSVERPDGSNFTLKIRSTKLEDSAMYFCASSERGTDLYEQYFGPGTRLTVT.